Here is one T cell receptor (beta chain) with its context. Its matching antigen is unknown. Donors in the study were healthy people who gave bone marrow. The CDR3 runs to 14 residues. Germline values: CDR1 SNHLY, CDR2 FYNNEI. V was pared by 0 bases and J by 0 bases, with 6 bases between. Primers included in the PCR were 60 Vbeta and 13 Jbeta primers. Original processing notes: Later, some 75 million unique TCR beta chains were counted in an analysis, and 10 million to 12 million of them were shared. Produced via immunoSEQ multiplex PCR; TCRdb's table is partial and in-frame only. The V and J calls and clone size are taken from that table; D and trimming were inferred from the DNA. This table has over 70,000 clones, under 85% appearing once. These data come from a study of cytomegalovirus exposure and HLA in healthy donors. Study context: Membership in the Caucasian-associated ancestry cluster was found for around 85% of almost 400 genotyped donors. Study-level findings and limits: 87-base-pair reads could not separate some V segments, including TRBV6-2 and TRBV6-3.

The receptor was derived from a male donor in good health and CMV-seronegative. The genes are TRBV2 and TRBJ2-7, with D possibly TRBD2 on 6 matching bases. The material sequenced was PBMCs. The chain's CDR3 is CASSEASGSYEQYF. For the CDR3, the DNA is TGTGCCAGCAGTGAAGCTAGCGGCTCCTACGAGCAGTACTTC. Supplemented by reference TRBV2 and TRBJ2-7, the full variable domain reads EPEVTQTPSHQVTQMGQEVILRCVPISNHLYFYWYRQILGQKVEFLVSFYNNEISEKSEIFDDQFSVERPDGSNFTLKIRSTKLEDSAMYFCASSEASGSYEQYFGPGTRLTVT.